The T cell receptor beta chain under discussion was sequenced for a study of T cell responses to AZD1222 COVID-19 vaccine. Looking at the study overall: Combined were second doses at about 4 or about 12 weeks.

In germline, CDR1 is MNHEY, CDR2 SVGEGT. The CDR3 runs 15 residues. The V and J ends lost 4 bases and 4 bases, in that order; junction bases with no gene match: 10. Using immunoSEQ multiplex PCR, the repertoire was profiled, and TCRdb retains in-frame clones only, with some absent. The table shows about 140,000 clones, with 75% to 95% occurring only once. The chain combines TRBV6-2 or TRBV6-3 with TRBJ2-7; 7 bases are a match to TRBD1. This receptor was obtained from an adult in good health. The sample consisted of peripheral blood, taken on day 0 of AZD1222 vaccination. CDR3 sequence: CASSSGTAASYEQYF. The CDR3, as DNA: TGTGCCAGCAGTTCCGGGACAGCGGCCTCGTACGAGCAGTACTTC.